The 32 T cell receptor beta chains presented below share a single source sample, sequenced in a study of identical twins (dated by TCRdb to between 2015 and 2016). Libraries were prepared through 5' RACE. The sequencer was an Illumina HiSeq 2000. Using fastp trimming at Q25 and MiXCR clonotype assembly, TCRdb reanalyzed the public sequencing data and kept in-frame beta chains. Rows are unified per CDR3 protein, each entry keeping the most common DNA and genes. The sample table holds 700,000 or so distinct CDR3 sequences, of which 8.6% were seen once. Roughly 0.97% of the sample goes to the ten largest clones. This sample was also put to use in a study of yellow fever vaccine responses in identical twins.

The material sequenced was PBMCs. The receptors stem from a woman between 18 and 29 years old in good health.

The chain recombines TRBV7-6 with TRBJ2-3; the match to TRBD2 covers 8 bases. Trimming at V came to 1 base and at J to 4 bases, leaving 4 bases not matched to a gene. The CDR3 covers 15 residues. Germline loops: CDR1 SGHVS, CDR2 FNYEAQ. The CDR3 sequence is CASSLGSGGPDTQYF. In DNA form, the CDR3 reads TGTGCCAGCAGCTTAGGGTCGGGGGGGCCAGATACGCAGTATTTT.

This clonotype was seen ten or more times. The chain recombines TRBV6-5 with TRBJ1-5; TRBD1 is a possible D gene (5 bases). Germline CDR1 and CDR2: MNHEY and SVGAGI. Trimming took 0 bases from V and 4 from J, leaving 16 bases between them. The CDR3 contains 17 residues. The CDR3: CASSYSHGWGENQPQHF. The DNA of the CDR3 is TGTGCCAGCAGTTACTCGCACGGGTGGGGGGAAAATCAGCCCCAGCATTTT.

The table lists this clonotype with many counts. The chain recombines TRBV6-2 or TRBV6-3 with TRBJ2-2, with D perhaps TRBD1 (6 bases). Per germline, CDR1 MNHEY and CDR2 SVGEGT. Trimming took off 6 bases at V and 8 bases at J, with 19 bases between the two ends. The CDR3 spans 15 residues. The CDR3 region is CASRLTGLEAGELFF. The CDR3 DNA reads TGTGCCAGCAGACTGACAGGTTTGGAGGCTGGGGAGCTGTTTTTT.

V gene TRBV3-1 combines with J gene TRBJ2-7, with a possible D match to TRBD1 (5 bases). The CDR3 is 15 residues long. Trimming took off 2 bases at V and 1 base at J, with 12 bases between the two ends. From germline, CDR1 is LGHDT and CDR2 YNNKEL (reference sequence). CDR3 sequence: CASSQLNRKSYEQYF. The CDR3 coding sequence is TGTGCCAGCAGCCAACTAAACAGGAAATCCTACGAGCAGTACTTC.

V is TRBV7-2 and J is TRBJ2-7, with D perhaps matching TRBD1 or TRBD2 (5 bases each). V was trimmed by 2 bases and J by 5 bases, leaving 16 bases between them. In germline, CDR1 is SGHTA, CDR2 FQGNSA. The CDR3 consists of 15 residues. CDR3 region: CASSLPRDRRNEQYF. The CDR3 coding sequence is TGTGCCAGCAGCTTACCCCGGGACCGGCGAAACGAGCAGTACTTC.

This clonotype was detected only a few times. The V call is TRBV6-1, the J call TRBJ2-1; D uncertain. The CDR3 totals 15 residues. Germline V gene sequence: CDR1 MNHNS, CDR2 SASEGT. V lost 6 bases to trimming and J lost 0 bases, with 12 bases between them. CDR3 sequence reads: CASRSDGSSYNEQFF. The CDR3 region has the DNA TGTGCCAGCAGATCCGACGGTTCCTCCTACAATGAGCAGTTCTTC.

The gene calls are TRBV3-1 and TRBJ1-1, with D perhaps matching TRBD1 (6 bases). Trimming shortened V by 4 bases and J by 0 bases, and 15 bases separated the two germline ends. Germline CDR1 is LGHDT and CDR2 is YNNKEL (reference sequence). The CDR3 runs 16 residues. The CDR3 reads CASSPLPGQLNTEAFF. In DNA, the CDR3 is TGTGCCAGCAGCCCGCTACCCGGACAGTTGAACACTGAAGCTTTCTTT.

This clonotype was detected only a few times. V usage is TRBV7-8 and J usage is TRBJ2-1, with 7 bases matching TRBD2. The CDR3 loop spans 15 amino acids. Germline assignment: CDR1 SGHVS and CDR2 FQNEAQ. The junction had 5 bases not matched to a gene; V was cut back by 1 base and J by 5 bases. Written as DNA, the CDR3 is TGTGCCAGCAGCTTAGGTGCGGGAGCCAACAATGAGCAGTTCTTC. This translates into CASSLGAGANNEQFF.

This clonotype appeared a few times. J is TRBJ2-3 and V is TRBV20-1, with 7 positions matching TRBD2. This CDR3 spans 15 amino acids. V was clipped by 6 bases and J by 1 base; unmatched bases: 10. CDR1 and CDR2 (germline): DFQATT, SNEGSKA (reference sequence). For the CDR3, the DNA is TGCAGTGCCCACCCACCGGGGGGTGGCACAGATACGCAGTATTTT. It yields the protein CSAHPPGGGTDTQYF.

This clonotype was seen only a few times. The V gene is TRBV27, the J gene TRBJ2-4; D possibly corresponds to TRBD2 (5 bases). Germline assignment: CDR1 MNHEY and CDR2 SMNVEV (reference sequence). V was shortened by 4 bases and J by 8 bases, with 15 bases between the two germline ends. The CDR3 contains 14 residues. CDR3 residues: CASSYDAGRDIQYF. The CDR3 bases are TGTGCCAGCAGTTACGACGCGGGTAGGGACATTCAGTACTTC.

This chain links TRBV12-3 or TRBV12-4 with TRBJ2-7, with D possibly matching TRBD2 (6 bases). Trimming took off 9 bases at V and 5 bases at J, with 23 bases between the two ends. The CDR3 is 15 amino acids. This chain's CDR3 is CASGNHGPGVNEQYF. The CDR3 region has the DNA TGTGCCAGTGGAAACCATGGTCCGGGGGTCAACGAGCAGTACTTC.

CDR3 region: CASSSPQTSGRGNEQFF. As DNA, the CDR3 is TGTGCCAGCAGTTCTCCCCAGACTAGCGGGAGAGGCAATGAGCAGTTCTTC. The rearrangement links TRBV27 to TRBJ2-1; TRBD2 matches 12 bases. V was pared by 4 bases and J by 6 bases, with 10 bases of the junction left unmatched. Germline V CDR1 and CDR2: MNHEY, SMNVEV (reference sequence). This CDR3 has 17 residues.

This clonotype was seen a handful of times. The chain employs TRBV24-1 and TRBJ2-1; 8 positions match TRBD1. In germline, CDR1 is KGHDR, CDR2 SFDVKD. J was trimmed by 8 bases and V by 8 bases; bases with no gene match: 13. The CDR3 is 15 amino acids. The CDR3 region is CATTLGQGGMDEQFF. In DNA, the CDR3 is TGTGCCACCACCCTCGGACAGGGAGGAATGGATGAGCAGTTCTTC.

The genes are TRBV7-9 and TRBJ1-1; D is perhaps TRBD1 (5 bases). This CDR3 region has 15 residues. V was pared by 9 bases and J by 4 bases, with 21 bases between. The germline V gene encodes CDR1 SEHNR and CDR2 FQNEAQ (reference sequence). The chain's CDR3 is CASLGERRGGTEAFF. For the CDR3, the DNA is TGTGCCAGTCTCGGAGAGAGGAGGGGCGGCACTGAAGCTTTCTTT.

This clonotype was observed at least ten times. In nucleotides, the CDR3 is TGTGCCAGCAGTTACCAGTGGGGGCCCGGGGAGCTGTTTTTT. The encoded protein is CASSYQWGPGELFF. The chain combines TRBV6-5 with TRBJ2-2; D is possibly TRBD1 (6 bases). V was shortened by 2 bases and J by 6 bases, with 10 bases between the two germline ends. The CDR3 is made up of 14 amino acids. Germline CDR1 MNHEY, CDR2 SVGAGI.

Ten or more counts support this clonotype. The chain carries TRBV7-9 and TRBJ2-7; possible D gene TRBD1, 6 bases. The CDR3 is made up of 16 amino acids. V was trimmed by 2 bases and J by 3 bases, leaving 17 bases between them. Germline lookup yields CDR1 SEHNR and CDR2 FQNEAQ (reference sequence). CDR3 loop: CASSLSRDKVYYEQYF. CDR3 DNA sequence: TGTGCCAGCAGCTTATCCCGGGACAAAGTGTACTACGAGCAGTACTTC.

This clonotype came up a few times. This chain joins TRBV20-1 and TRBJ2-5; 8 bases agree with TRBD2. The V gene end was trimmed by 3 bases and the J gene end by 4 bases; junction bases not matched to a gene: 7. CDR3 size: 14 residues. Germline assignment: CDR1 DFQATT and CDR2 SNEGSKA (reference sequence). The CDR3 sequence: CSASGGASSETQYF. The CDR3 bases are TGCAGTGCTAGCGGGGGGGCTTCCTCAGAGACCCAGTACTTC.

This clonotype has a handful of counts. This chain joins TRBV7-3 and TRBJ1-1; 7 bases line up with TRBD1. Germline CDR1 reads SGHTA; CDR2 reads FQGTGA. The CDR3 covers 14 residues. Losses at the gene ends were 3 bases for V and 11 bases for J; bases not matched to a gene: 12. CDR3 residues: CASSLGQGEAWAFF. CDR3 DNA sequence: TGTGCCAGCAGCTTGGGGCAGGGGGAGGCTTGGGCTTTCTTT. Full variable domain (outside the CDR3, taken from reference TRBV7-3 and TRBJ1-1): GAGVSQTPSNKVTEKGKYVELRCDPISGHTALYWYRQSLGQGPEFLIYFQGTGAADDSGLPNDRFFAVRPEGSVSTLKIQRTERGDSAVYLCASSLGQGEAWAFFGQGTRLTVV.

This clonotype occurred many times. The CDR3 nucleotides read TGTGCCAGCCTGGAGTCGGGCACTGATAATTCACCCCTCCACTTT. This encodes CASLESGTDNSPLHF. This rearrangement joins TRBV12-3 or TRBV12-4 to TRBJ1-6; no definite D call. The V and J ends lost 8 bases and 5 bases respectively, with 16 bases between them. CDR3 length: 15 amino acids.

This sequence joins TRBV5-1 and TRBJ1-2, with D possibly TRBD1 on 6 matching bases. The germline V gene has CDR1 SGHRS and CDR2 YFSETQ. Trimming shortened V by 5 bases and J by 0 bases, and 14 bases separated the two germline ends. The CDR3 is made up of 15 amino acids. CDR3 coding DNA: TGCGCCAGCAGGTCCGGGACAATCCCTAACTATGGCTACACCTTC. Encoded protein: CASRSGTIPNYGYTF.

There are many counts of this clonotype. The CDR3 coding sequence is TGCAGCGTTGTTGATTCAACGGGGACTGGACCCATTCAAGAGACCCAGTACTTC. Translation gives CSVVDSTGTGPIQETQYF. The V call is TRBV29-1, the J call TRBJ2-5; perhaps TRBD2 as D (6 bases). V gave up 4 bases and J gave up 2 bases, with 26 bases separating them. This CDR3 is built from 18 residues. Germline V gene data show CDR1 as SQVTM and CDR2 as ANQGSEA.

This clonotype was counted many times. The chain links TRBV3-1 to TRBJ2-5; TRBD1 matches 7 bases. V dropped 4 bases and J dropped 4; count of bases not matched to a gene: 6. Germline loops: CDR1 LGHDT, CDR2 YNNKEL (reference sequence). This CDR3 contains 14 residues. The CDR3 sequence: CASSPGQFRETQYF. For the CDR3, the DNA is TGTGCCAGCAGCCCGGGACAGTTCCGAGAGACCCAGTACTTC.

This clonotype was recorded at least ten times. This chain uses TRBV29-1 with TRBJ2-1; D may be TRBD1 (6 bases). V was clipped by 0 bases and J by 1 base, with 10 bases between them. Per the germline V gene, CDR1 is SQVTM and CDR2 is ANQGSEA. The length of the CDR3 is 15 residues. Here the CDR3 DNA reads TGCAGCGTTGAAGACCCAACAGGGTCCTACAATGAGCAGTTCTTC. Amino acids: CSVEDPTGSYNEQFF.

The chain links TRBV2 to TRBJ2-7; the match to TRBD1 covers 9 bases. The CDR3 length is 15 residues. The junction had 8 bases not matched to a gene; V was cut back by 6 bases and J by 2 bases. From germline, CDR1 is SNHLY and CDR2 FYNNEI. The CDR3 DNA follows: TGTGCCAGCAGGGGACAGGGCTCCGCGACCTACGAGCAGTACTTC. It is translated as CASRGQGSATYEQYF.

The chain has TRBV9 and TRBJ2-7; D possibly matches TRBD1 or TRBD2 (5 bases each). Trimming cost V 4 bases and J 7 bases, with 18 bases left between them. This CDR3 is built from 14 residues. Germline V gene lookup returns CDR1 SGDLS and CDR2 YYNGEE. The DNA for the CDR3 is TGTGCCAGCAGCTACGGGACCAGTATCGTGGAGCAGTACTTC. Translated: CASSYGTSIVEQYF.

The V call is TRBV20-1, the J call TRBJ2-7, with 9 bases lining up with TRBD1. The CDR3 is 14 residues long. V was clipped by 3 bases and J by 0 bases; unmatched bases: 3. CDR1 DFQATT and CDR2 SNEGSKA come from the germline V gene (reference sequence). The CDR3 protein is CSASDRGSSYEQYF. CDR3 bases: TGCAGTGCTAGTGACAGGGGGAGCTCCTACGAGCAGTACTTC.

There are many counts of this clonotype. The genes are TRBV20-1 and TRBJ2-1; 10 bases align to TRBD2. The V segment lost 0 bases and the J segment 6 bases; nucleotides outside the gene matches: 5. Germline V gene data show CDR1 as DFQATT and CDR2 as SNEGSKA (reference sequence). The CDR3 contains 15 residues. The CDR3 here is CSARDPQRGGNEQFF. The CDR3 DNA is TGCAGTGCTAGAGATCCGCAGCGGGGGGGCAATGAGCAGTTCTTC.

The chain employs TRBV6-1 and TRBJ1-1; a possible D gene is TRBD1 (6 bases). CDR3 length: 14 residues. The V and J ends lost 6 bases and 7 bases respectively, with 18 bases between them. CDR1 is MNHNS, CDR2 SASEGT, per germline. DNA for the CDR3: TGTGCCAGCAGCCTCCGGGTAGGGGGGCTTGAAGCTTTCTTT. This encodes CASSLRVGGLEAFF.

The chain carries TRBV5-5 and TRBJ2-5; 10 nucleotides line up with TRBD1. Germline values: CDR1 SGHKS, CDR2 YYEKEE (reference sequence). CDR3 size: 15 residues. After removal of 5 bases from V and 7 bases from J, the junction contained 11 bases not matched to a gene. In DNA form, the CDR3 reads TGTGCCAGCAGGAGAGGGACAGGGGACATGGGGACCCAGTACTTC. Encoded protein: CASRRGTGDMGTQYF.

This clonotype was counted many times. V and J are TRBV6-2 or TRBV6-3 and TRBJ2-1; 8 nucleotides align to TRBD1. Trimming took 0 bases from V and 5 from J; bases not matched to a gene: 6. CDR1 MNHEY and CDR2 SVGEGT come from the germline V gene. CDR3 length: 16 amino acids. The CDR3 DNA sequence: TGTGCCAGCAGTTACTCGCTAGGACAGGGAAACAATGAGCAGTTCTTC. As protein: CASSYSLGQGNNEQFF.

This clonotype was seen a few times. The chain employs TRBV5-5 and TRBJ2-7; D may be TRBD1 (5 bases). The length of the CDR3 is 14 residues. V was pared by 0 bases and J by 7 bases, with 14 bases between. The germline V gene has CDR1 SGHKS and CDR2 YYEKEE (reference sequence). The CDR3 loop reads CASSLAFVGAEQYF. For the CDR3, the DNA is TGTGCCAGCAGCTTGGCCTTTGTAGGGGCAGAGCAGTACTTC.

V is TRBV6-2 or TRBV6-3 and J is TRBJ2-4; no definite D call. The CDR3 has 14 amino acids. Germline V gene data show CDR1 as MNHEY and CDR2 as SVGEGT. V lost 2 bases to trimming and J lost 3 bases, with 8 bases between them. The CDR3 here is CASSYERDKNIQYF. The CDR3, as DNA: TGTGCCAGCAGTTACGAAAGGGACAAAAACATTCAGTACTTC.